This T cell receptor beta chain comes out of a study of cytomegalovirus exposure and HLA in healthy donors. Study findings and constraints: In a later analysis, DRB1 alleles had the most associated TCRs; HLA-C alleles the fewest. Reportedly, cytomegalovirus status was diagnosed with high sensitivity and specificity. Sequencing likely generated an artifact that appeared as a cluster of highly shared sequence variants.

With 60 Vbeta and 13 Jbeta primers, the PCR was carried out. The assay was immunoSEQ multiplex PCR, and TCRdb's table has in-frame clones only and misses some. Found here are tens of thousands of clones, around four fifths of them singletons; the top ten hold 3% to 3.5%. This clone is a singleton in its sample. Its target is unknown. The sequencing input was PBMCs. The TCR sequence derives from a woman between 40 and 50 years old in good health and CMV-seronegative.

The chain's CDR3 is CATSRGLARDNQPQHF. The CDR3 DNA reads as TGTGCCACCAGCAGAGGACTAGCCAGGGACAATCAGCCCCAGCATTTT. The rearrangement links TRBV15 to TRBJ1-5, with D possibly being TRBD1 (5 bases). Germline V lookup: CDR1 LNHNV, CDR2 YYDKDF (reference sequence). V was trimmed by 1 base and J by 3 bases, leaving 13 bases between them. The length of the CDR3 is 16 residues. Looking up the rest from reference TRBV15 and TRBJ1-5 gives the full variable domain: DAMVIQNPRYQVTQFGKPVTLSCSQTLNHNVMYWYQQKSSQAPKLLFHYYDKDFNNEADTPDNFQSRRPNTSFCFLDIRSPGLGDTAMYLCATSRGLARDNQPQHFGDGTRLSIL.